This is a list of T cell receptor beta chains from one sample in a study of neurological immune-mediated disorders. TCRdb re-called the 5' RACE reads with MiXCR, one entry per CDR3 protein. The table has 24,000 or so distinct CDR3 sequences, over 2% seen once; the top ten hold 2% to 2.5%. Sequencing was done on a sample of PBMCs. The receptors here all came from a woman aged 45 to 65 with multiple sclerosis. Both conserved end residues are part of each CDR3. Each record gives: V gene, J gene, clone size, D gene, CDR3 DNA, CDR3 protein. A D gene is named only where the DNA matches it firmly. Clone size is not always given. Where it is, it says once, few, many or a class for expanded clones.

TRBV29-1,TRBJ2-7,many,.,TGCAGCGGGGGGGAGACCTACGAGCAGTACTTC,CSGGETYEQYF
TRBV6-5,TRBJ1-1,many,.,TGTGCCAGCAAGTGGAGGTCTGACACTGAAGCTTTCTTT,CASKWRSDTEAFF
TRBV5-1,TRBJ2-7,many,TRBD1,TGCGCCAGCAGCTGGGGGACAGGGAGCGAGCAGTACTTC,CASSWGTGSEQYF
TRBV15,TRBJ1-2,.,TRBD1,TGTGCCACCAGCAGAGATCAGGGGGGCTTTGGCTACACCTTC,CATSRDQGGFGYTF
TRBV5-1,TRBJ2-1,many,TRBD2,TGCGCCAGCAGCTGGGCCGGGACTAGCGGGAGAGGGGTCCACTACAATGAGCAGTTCTTC,CASSWAGTSGRGVHYNEQFF
TRBV5-6,TRBJ1-6,many,TRBD1,TGTGCCAGCAGATACACCGGGACAGGGCCTTCACCCCTCAACTTT,CASRYTGTGPSPLNF
TRBV10-2,TRBJ2-7,few,TRBD1,TGCGCCAGCAGTCTCGGGATCCGACAGGGTTACTACTTC,CASSLGIRQGYYF
TRBV9,TRBJ2-3,many,TRBD2,TGTGCCAGCAGCGCCCTAGCGGGGGGGCCCACAGATACGCAGTATTTT,CASSALAGGPTDTQYF
TRBV5-1,TRBJ2-5,few,.,TGCGCCAGCAGCTTGGACAGGGGACTGCAAGGGACCCAGTACTTC,CASSLDRGLQGTQYF
TRBV12-3/TRBV12-4,TRBJ2-1,many,TRBD2,TGTGCCAGCAGCGGACTAGCGGGCCCGTATGAGCAGTTCTTC,CASSGLAGPYEQFF
TRBV20-1,TRBJ1-1,many,.,TGCAGTGCTAAAGGGTTTAGAGCGAACACTGAAGCTTTCTTT,CSAKGFRANTEAFF
TRBV27,TRBJ2-7,many,TRBD2,TGTGCCAGCAGTTTCGGGACTAGCGGTTACGAGCAGTACTTC,CASSFGTSGYEQYF
TRBV6-5,TRBJ2-1,many,TRBD2,TGTGCCAGCAGTTACTTGGCGGGGGGGCCAAGTGAGCAGTTCTTC,CASSYLAGGPSEQFF
TRBV7-8,TRBJ1-5,many,.,TGTGCCAGCAGCTCCTTAGGGCTAAGGGTTGGTCAGCCCCAGCATTTT,CASSSLGLRVGQPQHF
TRBV29-1,TRBJ2-7,.,.,TGCAGCGTCGCCGTCCGGAAAGAGCAGTACTTC,CSVAVRKEQYF
TRBV12-3/TRBV12-4,TRBJ2-3,many,.,TGTGCCAGCAGCCGCGGGGTGGACTACACAGATACGCAGTATTTT,CASSRGVDYTDTQYF
TRBV6-2/TRBV6-3,TRBJ2-4,many,.,TGTGCCAGCAGCCAACTCCCTAGGAGACAAGCCAAAAACATTCAGTACTTC,CASSQLPRRQAKNIQYF
TRBV27,TRBJ1-2,many,TRBD1,TGTGCCAGCAGTTTCCGGACAGGGTGGACCTACGGCTACACCTTC,CASSFRTGWTYGYTF
TRBV20-1,TRBJ2-7,many,TRBD1,TGCAGTGCTAGACACGGACAGGTCTACGAGCAGTACTTC,CSARHGQVYEQYF
TRBV3-1,TRBJ1-1,few,TRBD1,TGTGCCAGCAGCCGCCGACAGGGTACTGAAGCTTTCTTT,CASSRRQGTEAFF
TRBV11-2,TRBJ2-1,many,TRBD2,TGTGCCAGCAGCTTAGAAGTGGGTTTGGTAGCGGGAGCCAATGAGCAGTTCTTC,CASSLEVGLVAGANEQFF
TRBV28,TRBJ2-7,many,.,TGTGCCAGCAGATTGGGTCGAGTATCCTACGAGCAGTACTTC,CASRLGRVSYEQYF
TRBV7-2,TRBJ2-1,few,TRBD2,TGTGCCAGCAGCTTAATCGGTGCGGGGGGAAACAATGAGCAGTTCTTC,CASSLIGAGGNNEQFF
TRBV2,TRBJ1-4,medium-sized,.,TGTGCCAGCACTAAAGGCAGGACAGAGGGCTTAGGGGAACTGTTTTTT,CASTKGRTEGLGELFF
TRBV7-2,TRBJ1-1,many,TRBD1,TGTGCCAGCAGTCGGACAGGGTACACTGAAGCTTTCTTT,CASSRTGYTEAFF
TRBV20-1,TRBJ1-1,many,.,TGCAGTGCTTTAAGGACAGCGAACACTGAAGCTTTCTTT,CSALRTANTEAFF
TRBV25-1,TRBJ1-2,few,.,TGTGCCAGCAGTGAACTGGGATCAGGGGGCTACACCTTC,CASSELGSGGYTF
TRBV7-3,TRBJ2-2,many,.,TGTGCCAGCAGCCCACGGGACGGCACCGGGGAGCTGTTTTTT,CASSPRDGTGELFF
TRBV6-5,TRBJ1-1,many,.,TGTGCCAGCAGTTACCGCGGGGTGAGGGACGCTGAAGCTTTCTTT,CASSYRGVRDAEAFF
TRBV29-1,TRBJ1-1,many,.,TGCAGCGTTGAAGATCCAGGGACTGAAGCTTTCTTT,CSVEDPGTEAFF
TRBV5-1,TRBJ2-1,medium-sized,TRBD1,TGCGCCAGCAGCCCGGACAGGGGAAGACACAATGAGCAGTTCTTC,CASSPDRGRHNEQFF
TRBV12-3/TRBV12-4,TRBJ2-7,medium-sized,TRBD2,TGTGCCAGCAGTCGGGGGGGCGAAATGGAGCAGTACTTC,CASSRGGEMEQYF
TRBV25-1,TRBJ1-1,many,TRBD1,TGTGCCAGCAGTGAATATGGACAGGGTCGTGTAGCTTTCTTT,CASSEYGQGRVAFF
TRBV4-1,TRBJ1-1,.,.,TGCGCCAGCAGCCAAGAGAAAAGGAACACTGAAGCTTTCTTT,CASSQEKRNTEAFF
TRBV29-1,TRBJ2-3,many,.,TGCAGCGTTGAAGATAGCGGTGGGAGCGCAGATACGCAGTATTTT,CSVEDSGGSADTQYF
TRBV20-1,TRBJ2-1,many,TRBD2,TGCAGTGCCCCGGGACTAGCCCACAATGAGCAGTTCTTC,CSAPGLAHNEQFF
TRBV3-1,TRBJ1-5,many,.,TGTGCCAGCAGCCGCGGGCTAGGGGCTCGCAATCAGCCCCAGCATTTT,CASSRGLGARNQPQHF
TRBV7-6,TRBJ2-3,many,TRBD2,TGTGCCAGCAGCCCCCGACTAGCGGGGGGGACAGATACGCAGTATTTT,CASSPRLAGGTDTQYF
TRBV5-1,TRBJ2-3,many,.,TGCGCCAGCAGCTTGGCCGCAGGGGGGAGCACAGATACGCAGTATTTT,CASSLAAGGSTDTQYF
TRBV3-1,TRBJ1-2,many,.,TGTGCCAGCAGCCGTCAGAACTATGGCTACACCTTC,CASSRQNYGYTF